The 6 T cell receptor beta chains below all came from one sample that was sequenced in a study of PD-1 blockade in classical Hodgkin lymphoma. The assay was immunoSEQ multiplex PCR, and TCRdb's table has in-frame clones only and misses some. The table has around 40,000 clones, over 75% seen once. All the patients suffered relapse after autologous stem cell transplantation, and brentuximab vedotin exposure differed. The sequencing used peripheral blood mononuclear cells (PBMCs), collected at baseline. These receptors all stem from a human donor with classical Hodgkin lymphoma.

The genes are TRBV6-6 and TRBJ2-3; D might be TRBD2 (6 bases). CDR1 MNHNY and CDR2 SVGAGI come from the germline V gene (reference sequence). V was cut by 0 bases and J by 0 bases, with 7 bases left in between. The CDR3 length is 15 residues. CDR3 amino acids: CASSYSAGSTDTQYF. CDR3 DNA: TGTGCCAGCAGTTACTCGGCGGGGAGCACAGATACGCAGTATTTT.

The chain carries TRBV6-1 and TRBJ2-2; no definite D call. Between the trimmed V and J ends, which lost 5 bases and 6 bases, there was a span of 4 bases. The CDR3 is made up of 11 amino acids. Looked up from germline, CDR1 is MNHNS and CDR2 is SASEGT. The DNA for the CDR3 is TGTGCCAGCAGTTTACCCGGGGAGCTGTTTTTT. Amino acids: CASSLPGELFF.

V gene TRBV4-1 combines with J gene TRBJ2-2; 7 bases fit TRBD1. The CDR3 extends over 15 amino acids. Germline-derived CDR1 and CDR2 are MGHRA and YSYEKL. The V segment lost 3 bases and the J segment 4 bases; nucleotides outside the gene matches: 5. The CDR3 DNA reads as TGCGCCAGCAGCCACATGACAGGGAGCACCGGGGAGCTGTTTTTT. Translating it yields CASSHMTGSTGELFF.

In its sample, this clone was seen once. The rearrangement joins TRBV2 to TRBJ2-1; 7 nucleotides match TRBD1. The CDR3 contains 15 residues. Germline loops: CDR1 SNHLY, CDR2 FYNNEI. V gave up 0 bases and J gave up 6 bases; unmatched junction bases: 5. In nucleotides, the CDR3 is TGTGCCAGCAGTGAAGCGACAGGGTATGGCAATGAGCAGTTCTTC. Its translation is CASSEATGYGNEQFF.

The CDR3 DNA follows: TGTGCCAGTAGTTCGGGGGATTATAGCAATCAGCCCCAGCATTTT. As protein: CASSSGDYSNQPQHF. The V and J genes are TRBV19 and TRBJ1-5; tentatively, D is TRBD1 (5 bases). The CDR3 sequence is 15 residues long. Germline V gene data show CDR1 as LNHDA and CDR2 as SQIVND (reference sequence). Trimming pared 5 bases from V and 0 bases from J, leaving 11 bases between. Complete variable domain (other parts from reference TRBV19 and TRBJ1-5): DGGITQSPKYLFRKEGQNVTLSCEQNLNHDAMYWYRQDPGQGLRLIYYSQIVNDFQKGDIAEGYSVSREKKESFPLTVTSAQKNPTAFYLCASSSGDYSNQPQHFGDGTRLSIL.

This clone was seen a handful of times. The V gene is TRBV19, the J gene TRBJ1-5; 8 bases map to TRBD1. Germline V gene lookup returns CDR1 LNHDA and CDR2 SQIVND (reference sequence). J was trimmed by 6 bases and V by 4 bases; bases with no gene match: 2. The CDR3 runs to 13 residues. CDR3 in DNA: TGTGCCAGTAGTAACAGGGGGTCTCAGCCCCAGCATTTT. Its protein product is CASSNRGSQPQHF.